Detailed here is one T cell receptor beta chain. The source of the sample is a study of technical replicates of blood from a few donors. The CDR3 consists of 13 residues. Germline V gives CDR1 LNHDA, CDR2 SQIVND (reference sequence). The V end lost 7 bases, the J end lost 8 bases, and 14 bases lay between the germline ends. Sequencing was performed with immunoSEQ multiplex PCR; in TCRdb, only in-frame clones are kept and a portion is missing. The sample shows about 64,000 clones, less than 90% of them seen only once. This receptor was taken from a human donor in good health. Some clones in this sample may be carry-over from other donors' samples. Source material: PBMCs. This sequence joins TRBV19 and TRBJ1-4; D uncertain. CDR3 nucleotides: TGTGCCAGTACCACCTGGGCGGGGGAAAAACTGTTTTTT. This sequence encodes CASTTWAGEKLFF.